The subject of this entry is one T cell receptor beta chain. This sample stems from a study of cytomegalovirus exposure and HLA in healthy donors. Use of 60 Vbeta and 13 Jbeta primers characterized the PCR. TCRdb's table, derived via immunoSEQ multiplex PCR, lists solely in-frame clones and lacks some. Found here are about 220,000 clones, more than 75% of them singletons; the top ten hold 5.4%. The junction had 3 bases not matched to a gene; V was cut back by 6 bases and J by 2 bases. There are 13 residues in the CDR3. Germline loops: CDR1 LNHNV, CDR2 YYDKDF (reference sequence). This sequence originates from a woman in her thirties or forties in good health and CMV-seropositive. The J gene is TRBJ2-7, the V gene TRBV15; TRBD1 agrees at 8 bases. Sample: PBMCs. The CDR3, as DNA: TGTGCCACCAGAAGACAGGGGACCTACGAGCAGTACTTC. This translates into CATRRQGTYEQYF.